Reported below is one T cell receptor (beta chain). The data originate from a study of blood T cell repertoires in COVID-19. Across the study: Researchers got acute and convalescent COVID-19 samples from the United States, Italy and Spain.

The table came from immunoSEQ multiplex PCR; TCRdb's copy has only in-frame clones and leaves some out. The profile shows around 180,000 clones, about 80% of them singletons. The CDR3 consists of 16 residues. Participants were aged about 18 to 100 years from 20 to 30 US areas. Participants were placed into cohorts based on the clinical history they reported. Donors of Cohort 3 who recovered were those that had two negative PCRs, clearance, or symptom resolution. Material: PBMCs or T cells enriched from blood (not recorded which). V is TRBV21-1 and J is TRBJ2-7; the table gives TRBD1 as D, unverified against the DNA. TRBV21-1 represents a pseudogene. The clonotype was recovered from a man over 45 who had recovered from COVID-19. The CDR3 sequence: CASSKETGQAHYEQYF. The CDR3 DNA is TGTGCCAGCAGCAAAGAAACGGGACAGGCTCACTACGAGCAGTACTTC.